Below, 3 T cell receptor beta chains from the same sample are listed, as sequenced in a study of response to subunit inactivated influenza vaccine. Using its own MiXCR run on the RT-PCR reads, TCRdb lists one record per CDR3 protein. The sample includes 650,000 to 850,000 distinct CDR3 sequences, roughly 14% seen only once; the top ten take 6% to 7%. The sequencing here drew on PBMCs from blood, taken 14 days before vaccination. All receptors come from a man between 45 and 60 years old who received an inactivated influenza vaccine.

This clonotype occurred many times. V and J are TRBV28 and TRBJ2-1, with 7 bases identical to TRBD1. In germline, CDR1 is MDHEN, CDR2 SYDVKM. The ends lost 6 bases at V and 5 bases at J; junction bases unmatched: 4. CDR3 length: 13 amino acids. CDR3 protein: CASRKTGNNEQFF. Here the CDR3 DNA reads TGTGCCAGCAGGAAGACAGGGAACAATGAGCAGTTCTTC.

This chain joins TRBV5-1 and TRBJ2-2; the match to TRBD2 covers 9 bases. Per the germline V gene, CDR1 is SGHRS and CDR2 is YFSETQ. This CDR3 comprises 16 residues. V shed 2 bases and J 3 bases; nucleotides not matched to a gene: 5. CDR3 residues: CASSLDSGSYTGELFF. CDR3 DNA: TGCGCCAGCAGCTTAGATAGCGGGAGTTACACCGGGGAGCTGTTTTTT.

The chain employs TRBV12-3 or TRBV12-4 and TRBJ1-1; TRBD1 is a possible D gene (5 bases). The CDR3 consists of 14 residues. Trimming removed 8 bases at V and 8 bases at J, with 21 bases between. The CDR3, as DNA: TGTGCCAGCGGCCCATACGCGGGACCGAACGAAGCTTTCTTT. Translation gives CASGPYAGPNEAFF.